This T cell receptor beta chain derives from a study of PD-1 blockade in classical Hodgkin lymphoma (TCRdb year 2020). Regarding the study in general: Nivolumab dosing was 3 mg/kg intravenously every 2 weeks, continuing until either disease progression or unacceptable toxicity. A peripheral blood immune signature of response to PD-1 blockade in classical Hodgkin lymphoma was defined using TCR beta sequencing and CyTOF.

What the time point label conveys for this sample: cycle 2 day 1 (C2D1) of nivolumab. All trial patients had relapsed after autologous stem cell transplantation, with cohorts A, B and C differing in prior brentuximab vedotin exposure. A total of approximately 51 patients with relapsed/refractory classical Hodgkin lymphoma made up the trial cohort, and each patient's best overall response was complete response, partial response or progressive disease. Single-agent nivolumab was administered to trial patients in the multi-cohort phase II CheckMate 205 trial. An independent review committee assessed best overall response by applying the 2007 International Working Group response criteria. Trial PBMCs were collected immediately before nivolumab initiation (C1D1) and during therapy at cycle 2 day 1 and cycle 4 day 1. After peripheral blood was drawn into 8 mL Vacutainer Cell Preparation Tubes, PBMCs were isolated by centrifugation and then cryopreserved.

Counted from cysteine to phenylalanine, this CDR3 has 16 amino acids. CDR3 DNA is the only sequence kept; it has 48 bases, read in frame from the first base. CDR1 and CDR2 are drawn from the germline V gene: SGHAT, FQNNGV. Germline trimming: 5 bases from V, 6 bases from J; junction bases outside gene matches: 15. The study at large found these results: The study covered only a single clinical trial cohort, and the causes of the repertoire differences, possibly disease activity or prior therapy, were still not defined. Baseline TCR diversity was reported to be lower in newly diagnosed patients than in healthy donors, and even lower in relapsed/refractory patients. CD4+ but not CD8+ TCR diversity rose significantly by C4D1 (p=0.0027 vs p=0.16), most apparent in complete responders (p=0.02). Lower diversity was observed in patients in whom nivolumab was started less than 1 year after ASCT, and these patients were excluded from later analyses so that confounding by immune reconstitution would be avoided. Trial patients achieving complete response had baseline diversity similar to newly diagnosed patients, whereas partial responders and progressors had significantly lower diversity.

Genomic DNA was extracted with the Qiagen DNeasy kit from unsorted PBMCs and from negatively selected CD4+ and CD8+ fractions. TCR beta CDR3 regions were amplified by immunoSEQ multiplex PCR using primers annealing to V and J segments. A synthetic immune receptor repertoire was used to minimize amplification bias, and remaining bias was computationally removed after sequencing. As for how the authors treated the data: Custom Python scripts were used to quantify repertoire diversity as the Shannon entropy index. Unsorted, CD4+ and CD8+ repertoires were examined separately, except in combined analyses, for which CD4+ and CD8+ sequences were merged in silico. A clone counted as expanded when the clone's frequency after treatment rose at least 2-fold relative to C1D1, and clones undetected at baseline were given a pseudocount of 0.5. Singleton clones were defined as clones with 0 or 1 copy at C1D1, and non-singleton clones were defined as clones with 2 or more copies. Clones expanded in unsorted samples were assigned a CD4+, CD8+ or unknown annotation through matching of protein sequences in sorted samples from the same patient. Wilcoxon tests were applied to paired samples to test diversity changes from C1D1 to C4D1. TCRdb retrieved this table from immuneACCESS and kept in-frame rearrangements only. Not all clones are present; in checked studies, unresolved V genes account for under half, and no reason is known for the remainder. That table furnishes V, J and clone size, whereas the DNA furnished D and trimming. The sample table lists 90,000 to 120,000 clones, around 89% of them with a count of one. The top ten hold just under 20% of the sample.

A single count supports this clone. It has no known antigen specificity. No clone much larger than this one lies a single base away; base qualities are absent. The sequence was obtained from a human donor with classical Hodgkin lymphoma. The rearrangement combines TRBV11-2 with TRBJ1-1, and TRBD1 matches 7 of the central bases. This specimen consisted of peripheral blood mononuclear cells (PBMCs), obtained before the second cycle of nivolumab. The CDR3 protein: CASSKRDSGPSPEAFF. The DNA sequence reads TGTGCCAGCAGCAAACGGGACAGCGGCCCGTCCCCTGAAGCTTTCTTT.